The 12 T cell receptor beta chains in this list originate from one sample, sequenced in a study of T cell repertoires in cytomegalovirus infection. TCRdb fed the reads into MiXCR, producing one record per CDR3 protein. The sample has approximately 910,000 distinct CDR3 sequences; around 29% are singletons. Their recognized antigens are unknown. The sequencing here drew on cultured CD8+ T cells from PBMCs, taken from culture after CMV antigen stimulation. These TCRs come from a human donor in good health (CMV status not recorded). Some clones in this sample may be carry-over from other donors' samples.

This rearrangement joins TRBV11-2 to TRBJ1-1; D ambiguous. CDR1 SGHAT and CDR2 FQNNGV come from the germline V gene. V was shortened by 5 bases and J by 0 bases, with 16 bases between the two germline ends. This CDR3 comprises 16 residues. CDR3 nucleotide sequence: TGTGCCAGCAGCCCTTGGCACAGAGAATTGAACACTGAAGCTTTCTTT. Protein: CASSPWHRELNTEAFF.

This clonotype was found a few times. The CDR3 nucleotides are TGTGCCAGCAGCTTATTGATATTCGAAGCTTTCTTT. This sequence encodes CASSLLIFEAFF. The rearrangement links TRBV7-9 to TRBJ1-1; D is uncertain. CDR1 and CDR2 (germline): SEHNR, FQNEAQ (reference sequence). The CDR3 is made up of 12 amino acids. V lost 2 bases and J 8 bases, leaving 9 bases between the germline ends.

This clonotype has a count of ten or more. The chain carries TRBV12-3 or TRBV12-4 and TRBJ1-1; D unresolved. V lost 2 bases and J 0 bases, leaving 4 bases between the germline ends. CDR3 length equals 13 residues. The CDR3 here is CASSLIVNTEAFF. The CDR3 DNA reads TGTGCCAGCAGTTTAATAGTGAACACTGAAGCTTTCTTT.

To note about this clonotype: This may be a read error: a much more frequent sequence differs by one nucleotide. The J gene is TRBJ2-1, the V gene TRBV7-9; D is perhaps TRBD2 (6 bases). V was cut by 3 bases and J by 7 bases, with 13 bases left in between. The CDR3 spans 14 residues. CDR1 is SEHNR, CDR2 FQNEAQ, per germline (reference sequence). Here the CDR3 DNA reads TGTGCCAGCAGCTTCCCGGGACGGGGGAATGAGCAGTTCTTC. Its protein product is CASSFPGRGNEQFF.

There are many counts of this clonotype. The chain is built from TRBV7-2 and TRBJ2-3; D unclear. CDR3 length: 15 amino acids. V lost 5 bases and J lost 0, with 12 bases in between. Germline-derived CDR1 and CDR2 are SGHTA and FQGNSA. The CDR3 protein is CASSTRPSSTDTQYF. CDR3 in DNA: TGTGCCAGCAGCACCCGACCGAGTAGCACAGATACGCAGTATTTT.

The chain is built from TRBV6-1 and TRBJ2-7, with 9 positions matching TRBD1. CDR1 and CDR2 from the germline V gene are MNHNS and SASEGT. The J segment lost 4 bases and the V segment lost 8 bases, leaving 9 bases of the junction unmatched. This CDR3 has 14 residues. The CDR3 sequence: CASPGTGLVYEQYV. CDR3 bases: TGTGCCAGCCCCGGGACAGGGTTGGTATACGAGCAGTACGTC.

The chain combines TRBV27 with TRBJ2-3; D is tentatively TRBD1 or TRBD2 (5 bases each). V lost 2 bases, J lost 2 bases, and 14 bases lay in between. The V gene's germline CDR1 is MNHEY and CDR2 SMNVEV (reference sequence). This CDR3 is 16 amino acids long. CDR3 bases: TGTGCCAGCAGTTTACGAGGGGCTCCTCCCACAGATACGCAGTATTTT. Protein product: CASSLRGAPPTDTQYF.

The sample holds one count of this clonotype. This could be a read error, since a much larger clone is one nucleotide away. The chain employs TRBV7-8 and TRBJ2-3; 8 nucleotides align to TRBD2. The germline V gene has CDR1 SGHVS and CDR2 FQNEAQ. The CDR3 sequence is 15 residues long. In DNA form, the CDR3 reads TGTGTCAGCAGCTTAGGGGGAGCGGGGGTCAATACGCAGTATTTT. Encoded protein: CVSSLGGAGVNTQYF.

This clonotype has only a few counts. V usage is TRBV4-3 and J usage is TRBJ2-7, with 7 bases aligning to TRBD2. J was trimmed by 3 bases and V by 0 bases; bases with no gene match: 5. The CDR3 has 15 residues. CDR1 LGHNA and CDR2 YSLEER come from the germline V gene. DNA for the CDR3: TGCGCCAGCAGCCAAGATTGGGACTACGTCTACGAGCAGTACGTC. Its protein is CASSQDWDYVYEQYV.

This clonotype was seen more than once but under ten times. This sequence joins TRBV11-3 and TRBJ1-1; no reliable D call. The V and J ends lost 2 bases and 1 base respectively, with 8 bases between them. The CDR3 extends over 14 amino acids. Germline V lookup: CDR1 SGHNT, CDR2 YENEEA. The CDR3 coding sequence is TGTGCCAGCAGCTTAAGGTCTTCGAACACTGAAGCTTTCTTT. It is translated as CASSLRSSNTEAFF.

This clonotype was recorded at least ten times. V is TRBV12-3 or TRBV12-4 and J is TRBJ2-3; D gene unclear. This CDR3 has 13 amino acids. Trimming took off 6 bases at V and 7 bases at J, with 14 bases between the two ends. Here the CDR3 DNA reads TGTGCCAGCAGCGACCAGCCACTTAATACGCAGTATTTT. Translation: CASSDQPLNTQYF.

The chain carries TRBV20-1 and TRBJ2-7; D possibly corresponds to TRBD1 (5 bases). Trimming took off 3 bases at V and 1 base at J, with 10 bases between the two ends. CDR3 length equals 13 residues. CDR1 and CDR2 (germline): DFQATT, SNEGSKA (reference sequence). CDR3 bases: TGCAGTGCTAGGACGACAGATTCCTACGAGCAGTACGTC. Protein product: CSARTTDSYEQYV.